This T cell receptor beta chain was recorded in a study of T cell responses to AZD1222 COVID-19 vaccine. Study details: Second-dose intervals near 4 or 12 weeks were combined.

TCRdb keeps only in-frame clones here, not all; method: immunoSEQ multiplex PCR. The sample includes 100,000 to 150,000 clones, 87% of them seen just once. General observations from the study: Sampled repertoires all dated from after the peak T cell response.

This CDR3 region has 16 residues. Germline V CDR1 and CDR2: MGHRA, YSYEKL. The ends lost 2 bases at V and 4 bases at J; junction bases unmatched: 8. Concerning this clone: The antigen remains undetermined.

The source material was peripheral blood, sampled on day 0 of AZD1222 vaccination. The receptor was isolated from an adult in good health. V usage is TRBV4-1 and J usage is TRBJ1-3; TRBD1 matches at 7 bases. CDR3: CASSQPDRVSGNTIYF. The CDR3 DNA is TGCGCCAGCAGCCAACCCGACAGGGTATCCGGAAACACCATATATTTT.